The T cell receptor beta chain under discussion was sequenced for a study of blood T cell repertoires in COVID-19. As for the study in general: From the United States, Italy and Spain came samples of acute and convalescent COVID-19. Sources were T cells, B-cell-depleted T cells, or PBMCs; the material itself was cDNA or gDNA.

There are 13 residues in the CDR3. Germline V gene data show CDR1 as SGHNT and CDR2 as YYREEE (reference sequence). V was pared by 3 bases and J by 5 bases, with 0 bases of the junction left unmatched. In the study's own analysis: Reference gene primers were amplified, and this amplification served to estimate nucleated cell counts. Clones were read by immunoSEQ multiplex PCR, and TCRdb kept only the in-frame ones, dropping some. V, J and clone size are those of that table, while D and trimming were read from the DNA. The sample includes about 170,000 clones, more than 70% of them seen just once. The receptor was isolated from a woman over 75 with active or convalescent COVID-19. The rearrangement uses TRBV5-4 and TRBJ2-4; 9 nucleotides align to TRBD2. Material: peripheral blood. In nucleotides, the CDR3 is TGTGCCAGCAGCTCTAGCGGGGAAAACATTCAGTACTTC. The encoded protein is CASSSSGENIQYF.